Below, 8 T cell receptor beta chains from the same sample are listed, as sequenced in a study of regulatory T cells in long-lasting Graves disease (dated by TCRdb to about 2021). The time point label for this specimen denotes: newly diagnosed GD, antithyroid drugs for less than 3 months. For both TCR sequencing and RNA sequencing, RNA was extracted from PBMCs in TRIzol. The library was produced with multiplex PCR. Sequenced on an Illumina HiSeq 4000. TCR beta libraries were built with iRepertoire HTBI primers and Arm-PCR amplification of CDR3 regions. TCRdb itself trimmed the public reads at Q25 with fastp, ran MiXCR and retained productive beta chains. Entries that share a CDR3 protein sequence are merged under the most common genes and DNA. The sample table records a few hundred thousand distinct CDR3 sequences; about 14% of these occur just once. Of the sample, over 15% falls within the top ten clones.

The same data also went into a second study, on T cells in Graves' hyperthyroidism and ophthalmopathy.

The sequences come from peripheral blood mononuclear cells (PBMCs), collected at new diagnosis, from a patient treated with antithyroid drugs. The source is a woman aged 50 to 60 with Graves disease. Donor details come from another sample of the same person, matched by shared clones.

At least ten counts were recorded for this clonotype. This chain uses TRBV13 with TRBJ2-2, with D hard to call. CDR1 and CDR2 (germline): PRHDT, FYEKMQ (reference sequence). There are 14 residues in the CDR3. V was cut by 4 bases and J by 4 bases, with 10 bases left in between. The CDR3 nucleotides are TGTGCCAGCAGCTCGGATGGTGGCACCGGGGAGCTGTTTTTT. This sequence encodes CASSSDGGTGELFF.

The rearrangement uses TRBV18 and TRBJ1-3; 8 bases map to TRBD1. The CDR3 has 17 amino acids. Germline V gives CDR1 KGHSH, CDR2 LQKENI. Germline trimming cut 4 bases from V and 0 bases from J; bases unmatched to any gene: 8. CDR3 region: CASSLPGQEHSGNTIYF. In nucleotides, the CDR3 is TGTGCCAGCTCACTTCCGGGACAGGAACACTCTGGAAACACCATATATTTT.

This clonotype appeared many times. The chain recombines TRBV5-5 with TRBJ2-1; D could derive from TRBD1 or TRBD2 (5 bases each). Trimming shortened V by 5 bases and J by 8 bases, and 17 bases separated the two germline ends. The CDR3 length is 14 residues. The germline V gene has CDR1 SGHKS and CDR2 YYEKEE (reference sequence). CDR3 loop: CASSLEWGSDEQFF. In DNA, the CDR3 is TGTGCCAGCAGTCTGGAATGGGGGAGCGATGAGCAGTTCTTC.

This clonotype was observed a handful of times. The chain has TRBV7-6 and TRBJ1-5, with 7 bases that match TRBD1. Germline CDR1 and CDR2: SGHVS and FNYEAQ. The CDR3 sequence is 14 residues long. V dropped 5 bases and J dropped 6; count of bases not matched to a gene: 7. CDR3 nucleotides: TGTGCCAGCAGCGCCGGGACAGAGGGTCAGCCCCAGCATTTT. Encoded protein: CASSAGTEGQPQHF.

Only a few counts were recorded for this clonotype. Germline and junction disagree at one end, which may indicate a read error. This chain uses TRBV5-1 with TRBJ2-1; D gene unclear. Germline loops: CDR1 SGHRS, CDR2 YFSETQ. The CDR3 runs 14 residues. As DNA, the CDR3 is TGCGCCAGCAGCTTGGACGTCTCTTACAATGAGCAGTCCTTC. This encodes CASSLDVSYNEQSF. The full variable domain, in which reference TRBV5-1 and TRBJ2-1 provide the parts outside the CDR3, is KAGVTQTPRYLIKTRGQQVTLSCSPISGHRSVSWYQQTPGQGLQFLFEYFSETQRNKGNFPGRFSGRQFSNSRSEMNVSTLELGDSALYLCASSLDVSYNEQSFGPGTRLTVL.

The V call is TRBV28, the J call TRBJ2-2; D ambiguous. Germline loops: CDR1 MDHEN, CDR2 SYDVKM. The CDR3 loop spans 16 amino acids. The V end lost 8 bases, the J end lost 0 bases, and 16 bases lay between the germline ends. The CDR3 nucleotides are TGTGCCAGCTCACCCAGGATGGCGGCGAACACCGGGGAGCTGTTTTTT. This gives the protein CASSPRMAANTGELFF.

The count of this clonotype is one. This may stem from a read error, because a much larger clone lies one nucleotide away. The CDR3 protein is CASSESLGQGSLYEQYF. The CDR3 nucleotides are TGTGCCAGCAGTGAGTCATTGGGACAGGGATCCCTCTACGAGCAGTACTTC. This chain uses TRBV2 with TRBJ2-7; 9 nucleotides line up with TRBD1. CDR1 and CDR2 from the germline V gene are SNHLY and FYNNEI. The V and J ends lost 3 bases and 3 bases, in that order; junction bases with no gene match: 12. The CDR3 covers 17 residues.

This clonotype was seen a few times. The CDR3 DNA reads TGTGCCTCGATATCACAGGAAGCTGGCTATGGCTACACCTTC. As protein: CASISQEAGYGYTF. V usage is TRBV10-3 and J usage is TRBJ1-2; possibly TRBD1 for D (5 bases). V was shortened by 11 bases and J by 4 bases, with 20 bases between the two germline ends. The CDR3 sequence is 14 residues long. Looked up from germline, CDR1 is ENHRY and CDR2 is SYGVKD.